The 5 T cell receptor beta chains listed next were all sequenced from one sample in a study of T cells in localized non-small cell lung cancer. The protocol was immunoSEQ multiplex PCR, while the TCRdb copy is restricted to in-frame clones and leaves out a portion. The repertoire holds around 33,000 clones, with more than 65% as singletons. Sequences were derived from peripheral blood, sampled before any cancer treatment. Source of these receptors: a male donor aged 60 or over with stage III squamous cell lung carcinoma.

The chain is built from TRBV6-1 and TRBJ1-1; D is ambiguous. V was shortened by 1 base and J by 0 bases, with 6 bases between the two germline ends. The CDR3 has 14 residues. CDR1 and CDR2 (germline): MNHNS, SASEGT. The CDR3 sequence is CASSEGGVNTEAFF. In nucleotides, the CDR3 is TGTGCCAGCAGTGAAGGGGGAGTGAACACTGAAGCTTTCTTT.

This clone has a single count. The chain uses TRBV5-1 and TRBJ2-5; 8 bases match TRBD2. Unmatched junction bases numbered 2, after V lost 0 bases and J lost 4 bases. The germline gives CDR1 SGHRS, CDR2 YFSETQ. The CDR3 totals 14 residues. The CDR3 spells CASSLVSGRETQYF. The CDR3, as DNA: TGCGCCAGCAGCTTGGTCAGCGGGAGAGAGACCCAGTACTTC.

V and J are TRBV5-1 and TRBJ1-1; no firm D call. CDR3 size: 11 residues. CDR1 SGHRS and CDR2 YFSETQ come from the germline V gene. Trimming left V 5 bases short and J 1 base short, with 3 bases between. DNA for the CDR3: TGCGCCAGCAGTCAGAACACTGAAGCTTTCTTT. Translation: CASSQNTEAFF. The full variable domain, its missing parts supplied by reference TRBV5-1 and TRBJ1-1, is KAGVTQTPRYLIKTRGQQVTLSCSPISGHRSVSWYQQTPGQGLQFLFEYFSETQRNKGNFPGRFSGRQFSNSRSEMNVSTLELGDSALYLCASSQNTEAFFGQGTRLTVV.

The chain carries TRBV2 and TRBJ2-4; 8 bases fit TRBD1. Germline V gene lookup returns CDR1 SNHLY and CDR2 FYNNEI. The CDR3 consists of 16 residues. After removal of 3 bases from V and 2 bases from J, the junction contained 6 bases not matched to a gene. The CDR3 is CASSETRQGTKNIQYF. CDR3 sequence (DNA): TGTGCCAGCAGTGAGACCCGACAGGGGACCAAAAACATTCAGTACTTC. The complete variable domain, with remaining parts taken from reference TRBV2 and TRBJ2-4, reads EPEVTQTPSHQVTQMGQEVILRCVPISNHLYFYWYRQILGQKVEFLVSFYNNEISEKSEIFDDQFSVERPDGSNFTLKIRSTKLEDSAMYFCASSETRQGTKNIQYFGAGTRLSVL.

This sequence joins TRBV18 and TRBJ2-1; TRBD1 matches 8 bases. J was trimmed by 8 bases and V by 6 bases; bases with no gene match: 18. The CDR3 runs 17 residues. Per germline, CDR1 KGHSH and CDR2 LQKENI. DNA for the CDR3: TGTGCCAGCTCCCAGTCCGGGTATTCAAGGGGACAGGATGAGCAGTTCTTC. Translated: CASSQSGYSRGQDEQFF.